This T cell receptor (beta chain) derives from a study of cytomegalovirus exposure and HLA in healthy donors. Trimming cost V 0 bases and J 4 bases, with 14 bases left between them. This CDR3 contains 15 residues. The germline gives CDR1 SGHKS, CDR2 YYEKEE (reference sequence). The study ran its PCR with 60 Vbeta and 13 Jbeta primers. Some clones are missing from TCRdb's copy, which holds only in-frame ones; the method was immunoSEQ multiplex PCR. Among some 150,000 clones, approximately 80% were seen once, and the ten largest hold about 5.6%. V and J are TRBV5-5 and TRBJ2-7; D possibly corresponds to TRBD1 (6 bases). Sequences were obtained from PBMCs. This TCR derives from a man younger than 40 in good health and CMV-seropositive. DNA of the CDR3: TGTGCCAGCAGCTTGGCTGGACAGCCGATTTACGAGCAGTACTTC. It translates to CASSLAGQPIYEQYF.